The clone carrying this TCR beta chain was seen a handful of times. Unique molecular identifiers were incorporated when the TCRbeta library was constructed. TCRdb processed the PCR reads anew with MiXCR; each CDR3 protein has one entry. The top ten hold around 6.2% of the sample, which has some 200,000 distinct CDR3 sequences, approximately 9.5% seen once. This sample stems from a study of T-cell reconstitution after alpha-beta-depleted transplantation in children. CDR3 length: 18 amino acids. V gave up 5 bases and J gave up 3 bases, with 22 bases separating them. The sequence derives from a human donor who donated a stem cell graft to a child with acute lymphoblastic leukemia. Sequencing was performed on PBMCs from the stem cell graft donor, taken from the stem cell graft. The V and J genes are TRBV12-3 or TRBV12-4 and TRBJ2-2, with D maybe TRBD1 (5 bases). The CDR3 nucleotides are TGTGCCAGCAGTCCCCAGGGTTTTCAGAGATCTTACACCGGGGAGCTGTTTTTT. This translates into CASSPQGFQRSYTGELFF.